The clone carrying this T cell receptor beta chain was picked up many times. Its specificity is unknown. Time point denoted: persistent/refractory GD, antithyroid drugs over 5 years with positive TRAb. PBMCs provided the RNA from which the TCR library was made. iRepertoire HTBI primers and Arm-PCR of CDR3 regions built TCR beta libraries. TCRdb itself ran the multiplex PCR reads through MiXCR, one entry per CDR3 protein. The repertoire consists of roughly 490,000 distinct CDR3 sequences, with about 20% occurring once and the leading ten covering around 13%. The data derive from a study of regulatory T cells in long-lasting Graves disease. General observations from the study: Favored gene segments in persistent disease were TRBV28, TRBJ1-2 and TRBJ2-5.

J was trimmed by 3 bases and V by 4 bases; bases with no gene match: 8. The germline V gene has CDR1 KGHDR and CDR2 SFDVKD. The CDR3 spans 18 residues. The sequence derives from a female donor with Graves disease. The chain combines TRBV24-1 with TRBJ2-5, with 15 nucleotides matching TRBD2. The sample in question was peripheral blood mononuclear cells (PBMCs), obtained when the disease was refractory, from a patient treated with antithyroid drugs. The CDR3: CATSDRTSGRALKETQYF. CDR3 DNA sequence: TGTGCCACCAGTGACCGGACTAGCGGGAGGGCCTTGAAAGAGACCCAGTACTTC.